The 8 T cell receptor beta chains listed next were all sequenced from one sample in a study of blood T cell repertoires in COVID-19. Libraries were prepared by immunoSEQ multiplex PCR; TCRdb keeps only in-frame clonotypes and omits some of them. The sample has tens of thousands of clones, around four fifths seen once; the top ten hold roughly 5.7%. Sequenced input: peripheral blood. These receptors were taken from a man aged 50 to 59 with active COVID-19.

The chain has TRBV7-2 and TRBJ2-5; 7 nucleotides agree with TRBD2. There are 16 residues in the CDR3. The germline V gene has CDR1 SGHTA and CDR2 FQGNSA. Trimming cost V 7 bases and J 1 base; bases outside gene matches: 12. The CDR3 DNA reads as TGTGCCAGCACCCAAGCTGGGGGGGGAGGCCAAGAGACCCAGTACTTC. This encodes CASTQAGGGGQETQYF.

The rearrangement joins TRBV6-5 to TRBJ1-5; TRBD1 aligns across 9 bases. The CDR3 sequence is 14 residues long. The germline V gene encodes CDR1 MNHEY and CDR2 SVGAGI. The trim removed 5 bases at V and 6 bases at J, leaving 5 bases unmatched. In nucleotides, the CDR3 is TGTGCCAGCAGTAGACAGGGGGTGGTTCAGCCCCAGCATTTT. Amino acid sequence: CASSRQGVVQPQHF.

The genes are TRBV29-1 and TRBJ1-2, with 8 bases matching TRBD1. This CDR3 comprises 14 residues. Germline V gene sequence: CDR1 SQVTM, CDR2 ANQGSEA. J gave up 4 bases and V 4 bases, and 8 bases lay outside the gene matches. The DNA for the CDR3 is TGCAGCGTTGGAGGACAGGGACTTCCCTATGGCTACACCTTC. Residues: CSVGGQGLPYGYTF.

This clone occurred a few times. J is TRBJ1-2 and V is TRBV28; 8 nucleotides match TRBD1. The CDR3 has 15 residues. V trimming: 7 bases; J trimming: 1 base; junction bases outside the gene matches: 8. Germline loops: CDR1 MDHEN, CDR2 SYDVKM. The CDR3 sequence is CASTAGGQVNYGYTF. The CDR3 DNA reads TGTGCCAGCACGGCCGGGGGACAGGTTAACTATGGCTACACCTTC.

The chain employs TRBV5-4 and TRBJ2-3; D remains ambiguous. The CDR3 spans 15 residues. Trimming removed 1 base from V and 3 bases from J, with 12 bases in between. Germline-derived CDR1 and CDR2 are SGHNT and YYREEE (reference sequence). CDR3 in amino acids: CASSLQTFGTDTQYF. CDR3 DNA sequence: TGTGCCAGCAGCTTGCAGACTTTTGGTACAGATACGCAGTATTTT.

This chain connects TRBV7-2 to TRBJ1-2; 7 nucleotides align to TRBD1. This CDR3 has 19 residues. Per the germline V gene, CDR1 is SGHTA and CDR2 is FQGNSA. J gave up 1 base and V 1 base, and 15 bases lay outside the gene matches. CDR3 bases: TGTGCCAGCAGCTTAGTCGTGGGACAGCCGGGCAAGGGTAACTATGGCTACACCTTC. The encoded protein is CASSLVVGQPGKGNYGYTF.

V usage is TRBV28 and J usage is TRBJ1-3; D gene unclear. This CDR3 region has 15 residues. Germline assignment: CDR1 MDHEN and CDR2 SYDVKM. V was pared by 5 bases and J by 0 bases, with 11 bases between. CDR3 DNA sequence: TGTGCCAGCAGTCCCCTCTTCGGCTCTGGAAACACCATATATTTT. Translation: CASSPLFGSGNTIYF. Supplemented by reference TRBV28 and TRBJ1-3, the full variable domain reads DVKVTQSSRYLVKRTGEKVFLECVQDMDHENMFWYRQDPGLGLRLIYFSYDVKMKEKGDIPEGYSVSREKKERFSLILESASTNQTSMYLCASSPLFGSGNTIYFGEGSWLTVV.

The J gene is TRBJ1-1, the V gene TRBV2; D not resolved. The CDR3 is 13 amino acids. The germline gives CDR1 SNHLY, CDR2 FYNNEI. V was clipped by 5 bases and J by 6 bases, with 13 bases between them. The CDR3 sequence: CASSLEEFAEAFF. The DNA for the CDR3 is TGTGCCAGCAGTCTGGAGGAGTTTGCTGAAGCTTTCTTT.